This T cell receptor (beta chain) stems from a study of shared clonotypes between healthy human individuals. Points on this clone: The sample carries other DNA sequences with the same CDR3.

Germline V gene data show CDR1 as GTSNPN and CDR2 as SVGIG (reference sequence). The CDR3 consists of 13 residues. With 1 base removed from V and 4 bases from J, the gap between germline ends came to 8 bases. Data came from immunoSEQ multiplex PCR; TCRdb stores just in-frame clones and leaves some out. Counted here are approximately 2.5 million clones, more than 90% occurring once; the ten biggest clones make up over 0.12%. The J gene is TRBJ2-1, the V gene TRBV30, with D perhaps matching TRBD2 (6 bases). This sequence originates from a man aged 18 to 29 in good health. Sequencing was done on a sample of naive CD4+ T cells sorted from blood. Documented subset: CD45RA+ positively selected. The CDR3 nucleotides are TGTGCCTGGAGTGGGACTACTTACAATGAGCAGTTCTTC. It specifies CAWSGTTYNEQFF.